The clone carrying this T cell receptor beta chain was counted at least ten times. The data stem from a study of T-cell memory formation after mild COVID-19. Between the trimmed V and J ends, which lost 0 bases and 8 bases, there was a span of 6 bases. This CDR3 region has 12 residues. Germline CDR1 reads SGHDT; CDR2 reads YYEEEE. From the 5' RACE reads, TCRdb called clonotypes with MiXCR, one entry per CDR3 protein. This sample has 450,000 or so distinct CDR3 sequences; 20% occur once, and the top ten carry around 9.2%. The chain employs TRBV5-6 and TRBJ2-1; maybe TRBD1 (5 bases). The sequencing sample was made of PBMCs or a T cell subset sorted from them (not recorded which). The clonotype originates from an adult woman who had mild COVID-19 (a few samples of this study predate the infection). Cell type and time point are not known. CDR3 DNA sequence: TGTGCCAGCAGCTTGGTAGGGGATGAGCAGTTCTTC. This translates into CASSLVGDEQFF.